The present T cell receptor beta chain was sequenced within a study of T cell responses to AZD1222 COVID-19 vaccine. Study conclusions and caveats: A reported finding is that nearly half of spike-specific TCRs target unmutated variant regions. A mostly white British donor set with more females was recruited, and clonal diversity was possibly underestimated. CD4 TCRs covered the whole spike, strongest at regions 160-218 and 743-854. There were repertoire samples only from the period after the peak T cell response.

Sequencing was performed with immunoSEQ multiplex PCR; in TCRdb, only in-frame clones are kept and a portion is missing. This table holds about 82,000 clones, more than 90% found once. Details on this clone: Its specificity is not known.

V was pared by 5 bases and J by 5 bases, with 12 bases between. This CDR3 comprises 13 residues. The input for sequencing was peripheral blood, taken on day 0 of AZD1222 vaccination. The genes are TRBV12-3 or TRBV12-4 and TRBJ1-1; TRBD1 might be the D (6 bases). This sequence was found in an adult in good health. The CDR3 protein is CASSLGGSTEAFF. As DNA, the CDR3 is TGTGCCAGCAGTCTCGGGGGCTCGACTGAAGCTTTCTTT.